The rows below give T cell receptor beta chains drawn from one sample of a study of PD-L1 blockade in urothelial cancer. Here immunoSEQ multiplex PCR was the method, and the copy in TCRdb shows in-frame clones only, minus some. The sample records 100,000 to 150,000 clones, about 83% being singletons. The source was PBMCs, collected around atezolizumab (anti-PD-L1) treatment. Receptors originate from a middle-aged man with urothelial cancer. Each CDR3 is given with its conserved first and last residue. D genes are given only for firm matches. Clone size appears in some rows only: once, few, many, or a class for an expanded clone.

v_gene,j_gene,d_gene,abundance,CDR3aa,CDR3nt
TRBV4-1,TRBJ2-3,TRBD1,once,CASSRGTGFTDTQYF,TGCGCCAGCAGCCGGGGGACAGGGTTTACAGATACGCAGTATTTT
TRBV4-1,TRBJ2-7,.,once,CASSQDPGSSYEQYF,TGCGCCAGCAGCCAAGATCCCGGTAGCTCCTACGAGCAGTACTTC
TRBV30,TRBJ2-2,.,.,CAWAPGILTGELFF,TGTGCCTGGGCCCCGGGTATTCTCACCGGGGAGCTGTTTTTT
TRBV4-1,TRBJ1-3,.,.,CASSLSTGGIGNTIYF,TGCGCCAGCAGCCTCTCAACGGGAGGGATCGGAAACACCATATATTTT
TRBV7-8,TRBJ2-1,TRBD2,.,CASSFASSGRAYEQFF,TGTGCCAGCAGCTTCGCTTCTAGCGGGAGGGCTTATGAGCAGTTCTTC
TRBV15,TRBJ1-1,TRBD1,once,CATSRGQIGTEAFF,TGTGCCACCAGCAGGGGACAGATAGGCACTGAAGCTTTCTTT
TRBV6-5,TRBJ2-2,.,.,CASSYGQGNTGELFF,TGTGCCAGCAGTTACGGGCAGGGTAACACCGGGGAGCTGTTTTTT
TRBV5-1,TRBJ2-3,.,.,CASSLGSGSTDTQYF,TGCGCCAGCAGCTTGGGGAGCGGGAGCACAGATACGCAGTATTTT
TRBV2,TRBJ1-5,TRBD1,.,CASSRDRVSNQPQHF,TGTGCCAGCAGTCGGGACAGGGTTAGCAATCAGCCCCAGCATTTT
TRBV18,TRBJ1-1,.,.,CASSPVSRNTEAFF,TGTGCCAGCTCACCAGTCTCCAGGAACACTGAAGCTTTCTTT
TRBV27,TRBJ1-2,.,.,CASSSLQGANLNYGYTF,TGTGCCAGCAGTTCCCTACAGGGCGCAAATCTCAACTATGGCTACACCTTC
TRBV7-3,TRBJ2-7,TRBD1,.,CASSLGTGGLGSYEQYF,TGTGCCAGCAGCCTCGGGACAGGGGGACTAGGATCCTACGAGCAGTACTTC
TRBV5-6,TRBJ2-3,TRBD2,.,CASSLGLGLAGVGDTQYF,TGTGCCAGCAGCTTGGGCCTGGGTCTAGCGGGAGTCGGAGATACGCAGTATTTT
TRBV4-1,TRBJ2-5,TRBD2,.,CASSQGRSGSVETQYF,TGCGCCAGCAGCCAAGGGCGTAGCGGGAGTGTCGAGACCCAGTACTTC
TRBV11-2,TRBJ1-5,.,.,CASSPTGNNQPQHF,TGTGCCAGCAGTCCGACAGGCAACAATCAGCCCCAGCATTTT
TRBV25-1,TRBJ2-1,.,.,CASSEIHLGGQQFF,TGTGCCAGCAGTGAAATCCACTTGGGGGGGCAGCAGTTCTTC
TRBV28,TRBJ2-5,TRBD2,.,CASGVGLAVKTQYF,TGTGCCAGCGGGGTTGGACTAGCCGTAAAGACCCAGTACTTC
TRBV4-2,TRBJ2-1,TRBD2,.,CASSQEGLAAYNEQFF,TGTGCCAGCAGCCAAGAGGGGCTAGCGGCCTACAATGAGCAGTTCTTC
TRBV6-1,TRBJ2-1,.,.,CASRQGARRNEQFF,TGTGCCAGCAGGCAAGGGGCGCGAAGGAATGAGCAGTTCTTC
TRBV9,TRBJ2-1,TRBD2,.,CASSTQLAGDNEQFF,TGTGCCAGCAGCACACAATTAGCGGGAGACAATGAGCAGTTCTTC
TRBV28,TRBJ1-5,TRBD1,few,CASSDQGARQPQHF,TGTGCCAGCAGTGACCAGGGGGCCCGTCAGCCCCAGCATTTT
TRBV2,TRBJ2-1,.,.,CASSTVNEQFF,TGTGCCAGCAGTACAGTTAATGAGCAGTTCTTC
TRBV28,TRBJ2-1,TRBD2,.,CGAGVSYNEQFF,TGTGGAGCGGGAGTCTCCTACAATGAGCAGTTCTTC
TRBV19,TRBJ2-2,TRBD2,.,CASSPGLADTGELFF,TGTGCCAGTAGCCCGGGACTAGCGGACACCGGGGAGCTGTTTTTT
TRBV10-3,TRBJ2-7,TRBD1,.,CAISEGQGTYEQYF,TGTGCCATCAGTGAGGGACAGGGAACCTACGAGCAGTACTTC
TRBV4-1,TRBJ1-5,.,.,CASSYSSGNQPQHF,TGCGCCAGCAGCTACAGCTCAGGCAATCAGCCCCAGCATTTT
TRBV9,TRBJ2-5,TRBD2,.,CASSVDGAGGSKTQYF,TGTGCCAGCAGCGTAGATGGTGCGGGAGGAAGTAAGACCCAGTACTTC
TRBV7-9,TRBJ2-7,TRBD2,.,CASSFGTSGSPYEQYF,TGTGCCAGCAGCTTCGGGACTAGCGGGAGTCCCTACGAGCAGTACTTC
TRBV7-2,TRBJ2-2,TRBD2,.,CASSSRLAGNTGELFF,TGTGCCAGCAGCTCCAGACTAGCGGGGAACACCGGGGAGCTGTTTTTT
TRBV5-1,TRBJ1-6,TRBD1,few,CASSLGQGDNSPLHF,TGCGCCAGCAGCTTGGGACAGGGCGACAATTCACCCCTCCACTTT
TRBV6-1,TRBJ1-3,.,.,CASSLGGNGNTIYF,TGTGCCAGCAGTCTGGGGGGGAATGGAAACACCATATATTTT
TRBV18,TRBJ2-2,.,.,CASSQATGELFF,TGTGCCAGCTCACAAGCCACCGGGGAGCTGTTTTTT
TRBV11-2,TRBJ2-4,.,.,CASSVTDSRNIQYF,TGTGCCAGCAGCGTGACAGACTCCAGGAACATTCAGTACTTC
TRBV9,TRBJ2-3,TRBD1,.,CASSVVGGIDTQYF,TGTGCCAGCAGCGTAGTAGGGGGCATAGATACGCAGTATTTT
TRBV6-5,TRBJ1-2,.,.,CASSYFSTGRYGYTF,TGTGCCAGCAGTTACTTTTCGACAGGACGCTATGGCTACACCTTC
TRBV7-8,TRBJ2-2,.,.,CATVSGGSGELFF,TGTGCCACCGTATCGGGTGGGTCCGGGGAGCTGTTTTTT
TRBV19,TRBJ2-7,TRBD2,.,CASSIEGTSGRQGDEQYF,TGTGCCAGTAGTATAGAAGGGACTAGCGGGAGACAAGGGGACGAGCAGTACTTC
TRBV5-4,TRBJ1-1,TRBD1,.,CASSLQGRNTEAFF,TGTGCCAGCAGCTTACAGGGGAGGAACACTGAAGCTTTCTTT
TRBV7-9,TRBJ2-7,TRBD2,.,CASSTIGTSGTHEQYF,TGTGCCAGCAGCACTATTGGGACTAGCGGGACCCACGAGCAGTACTTC
TRBV4-2,TRBJ2-1,.,once,CASRNRDPGDNEQFF,TGTGCCAGCAGGAACCGGGACCCGGGGGACAATGAGCAGTTCTTC
TRBV6-6,TRBJ2-1,TRBD2,.,CASSGLAGAYEQFF,TGTGCCAGCAGTGGACTAGCGGGAGCATATGAGCAGTTCTTC
TRBV28,TRBJ1-1,TRBD1,.,CASSSTYRGTEAFF,TGTGCCAGCAGTTCAACTTACAGGGGCACTGAAGCTTTCTTT
TRBV11-2,TRBJ2-7,TRBD2,.,CASSLIGSSGYEQYF,TGTGCCAGCAGCTTAATAGGTTCTAGCGGTTACGAGCAGTACTTC
TRBV11-2,TRBJ2-3,.,.,CASSSTADTQYF,TGTGCCAGCAGCTCAACCGCGGATACGCAGTATTTT
TRBV29-1,TRBJ1-1,TRBD1,few,CSVVSSQGAHTEAFF,TGCAGCGTTGTTAGTTCGCAGGGGGCTCACACTGAAGCTTTCTTT
TRBV7-2,TRBJ1-5,.,.,CASSLDRNQPQHF,TGTGCCAGCAGCCTTGACAGGAATCAGCCCCAGCATTTT
TRBV19,TRBJ2-7,TRBD1,.,CASSDRGMREQYF,TGTGCCAGTAGCGACAGGGGCATGCGCGAGCAGTACTTC